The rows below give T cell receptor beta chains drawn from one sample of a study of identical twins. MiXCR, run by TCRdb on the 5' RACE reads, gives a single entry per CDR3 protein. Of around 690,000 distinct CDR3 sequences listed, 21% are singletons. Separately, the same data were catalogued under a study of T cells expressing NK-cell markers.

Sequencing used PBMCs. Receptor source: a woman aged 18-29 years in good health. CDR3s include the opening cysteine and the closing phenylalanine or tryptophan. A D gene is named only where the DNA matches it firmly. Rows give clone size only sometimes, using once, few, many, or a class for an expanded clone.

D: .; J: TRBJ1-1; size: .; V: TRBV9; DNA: TGTGCCAGCAGCGTAATGACAGGGAACACTGAAGCTTTCTTT; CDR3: CASSVMTGNTEAFF
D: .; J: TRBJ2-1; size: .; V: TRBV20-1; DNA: TGCAGTGCTAGAAGATCGGGACTTCCAGGGAAGTTCTTC; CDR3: CSARRSGLPGKFF
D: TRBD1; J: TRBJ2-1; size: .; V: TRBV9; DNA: TGTGCCAGCAGCGTAGAAGCGACAGGGGAAAATGAGCAGTTCTTC; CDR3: CASSVEATGENEQFF
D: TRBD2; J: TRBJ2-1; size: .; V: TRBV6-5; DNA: TGTGCCAGCAGTTATATGCGGGGGGCCTCCTCATACAATGAGCAGTTCTTC; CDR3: CASSYMRGASSYNEQFF
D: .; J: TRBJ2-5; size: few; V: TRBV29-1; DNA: TGCAGCGTTGAAGAAAGGTCGAAGAGAGGAGAGACCCAGTACTTC; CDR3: CSVEERSKRGETQYF
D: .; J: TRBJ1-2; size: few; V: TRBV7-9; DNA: TGTGCCAGCAGCTTAGCGGGACTTGAGGTTGGCTACACCTTC; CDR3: CASSLAGLEVGYTF
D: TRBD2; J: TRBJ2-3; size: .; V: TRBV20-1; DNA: TGCAGTGCTAGAGCTAGCGGGAGGTCAGATACGCAGTATTTT; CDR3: CSARASGRSDTQYF
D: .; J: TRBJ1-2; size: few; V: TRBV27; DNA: TGTGCCAGCAGTTTTCTACCCGACGGGAACTATGGCTACACCTTC; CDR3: CASSFLPDGNYGYTF
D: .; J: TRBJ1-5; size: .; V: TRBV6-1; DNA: TGTGCCAGCGCGGAGAGGGGCAATCAGCCCCAGCATTTT; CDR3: CASAERGNQPQHF
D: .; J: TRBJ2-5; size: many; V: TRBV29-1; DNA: TGCAGCGTTGGGGGGGACCATCAAGAGACCCAGTACTTC; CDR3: CSVGGDHQETQYF
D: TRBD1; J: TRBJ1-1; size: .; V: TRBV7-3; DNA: TGTGCCAGCAGCTTAATCGGGACAGGGAACACTGAAGCTTTCTTT; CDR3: CASSLIGTGNTEAFF
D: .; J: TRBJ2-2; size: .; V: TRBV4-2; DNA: TGTGCCAGCAGCCAAGACCTCGGACCCGGGACCCTCAGGGTCGGGGAGCTGTTTTTT; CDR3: CASSQDLGPGTLRVGELFF
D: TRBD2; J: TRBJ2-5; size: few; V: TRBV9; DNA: TGTGCCAGCAGCGTAGGATGGGGGGGACAAGAGACCCAGTACTTC; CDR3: CASSVGWGGQETQYF
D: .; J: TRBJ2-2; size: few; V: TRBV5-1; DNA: TGCGCCAGCAACGCCCTACGAAACACCGGGGAGCTGTTTTTT; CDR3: CASNALRNTGELFF
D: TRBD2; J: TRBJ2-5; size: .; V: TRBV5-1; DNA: TGCGCCAGCTGCCGACTAGCGGGAATTGGAGAGACCCAGTACTTC; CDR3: CASCRLAGIGETQYF
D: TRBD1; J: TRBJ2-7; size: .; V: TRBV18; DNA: TGTGCCAGCTCGGGGTGGACCGGGACAGGCCTCTACGAGCAGTACTTC; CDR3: CASSGWTGTGLYEQYF
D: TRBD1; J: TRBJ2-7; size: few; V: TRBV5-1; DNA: TGCGCCAGCAGCCCGGGTCCTGGGACAGGGTACGAGCAGTACTTC; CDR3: CASSPGPGTGYEQYF
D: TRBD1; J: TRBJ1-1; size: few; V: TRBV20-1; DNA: TGCAGTGTCCCGGACAGGGTGAACACTGAAGCTTTCTTT; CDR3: CSVPDRVNTEAFF
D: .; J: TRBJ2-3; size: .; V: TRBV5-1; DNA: TGCGCCAGCAGAGGAAATCAGAACACTCGAGAGGATACGCAGTATTTT; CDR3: CASRGNQNTREDTQYF
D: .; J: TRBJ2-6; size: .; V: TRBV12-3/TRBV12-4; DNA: TGTGCCAGCAGTCTGCGGGACAGATACTCTGGGGCCAACGTCCTGACTTTC; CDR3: CASSLRDRYSGANVLTF
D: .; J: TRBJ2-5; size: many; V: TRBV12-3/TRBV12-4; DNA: TGTGCCAGCACCCGAGGGACGGGGAGTGGGCGGACCCAGTACTTC; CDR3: CASTRGTGSGRTQYF
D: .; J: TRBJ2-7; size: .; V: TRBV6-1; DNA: TGTGCCAGCAGTCCCAAGGGAAAAGTGATCCGTTACGAGCAGTACTTC; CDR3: CASSPKGKVIRYEQYF
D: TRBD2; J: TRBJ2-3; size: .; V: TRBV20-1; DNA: TGCAGCAATAGCGGGGGGACAGTTTCAGATACGCAGTATTTT; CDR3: CSNSGGTVSDTQYF
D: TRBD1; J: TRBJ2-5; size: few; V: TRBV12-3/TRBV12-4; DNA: TGTGCCAGCACCTGGAGCCCCGGGACAGGGGGAGAGACCCAGTACTTC; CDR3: CASTWSPGTGGETQYF
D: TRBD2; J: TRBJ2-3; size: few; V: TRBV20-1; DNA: TGCAGTGCTAGAGATGGGACTAGCCCCTATACGCAGTATTTT; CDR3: CSARDGTSPYTQYF
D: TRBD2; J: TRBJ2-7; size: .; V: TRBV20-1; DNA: TGCAGTGCACCAGACCGGACTAGTCCCTACGAGCAGTACTTC; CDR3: CSAPDRTSPYEQYF
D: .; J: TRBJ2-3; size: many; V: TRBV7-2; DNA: TGTGCCAGCAGAATAGGGGTTCGGGATACGCAGTATTTT; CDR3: CASRIGVRDTQYF
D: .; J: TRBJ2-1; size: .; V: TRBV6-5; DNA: TGTGCCAGCAGTTACGGGCGCCTAGGGAACAATGAGCAGTTCTTC; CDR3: CASSYGRLGNNEQFF
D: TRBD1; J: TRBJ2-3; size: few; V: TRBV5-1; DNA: TGCGCCAGCCAAGGGGGCACCACCGGAGATACGCAGTATTTT; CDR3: CASQGGTTGDTQYF
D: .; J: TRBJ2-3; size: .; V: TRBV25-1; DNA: TGTGCCAGCAGTGAAGGGCATACGCAGTATTTT; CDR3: CASSEGHTQYF
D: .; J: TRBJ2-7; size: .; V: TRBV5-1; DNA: TGCGCCAGCACAGACGGGACCTACGAGCAGTACTTC; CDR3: CASTDGTYEQYF
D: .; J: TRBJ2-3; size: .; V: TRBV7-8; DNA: TGTGCCAGCAGCTTGGTGGGGGGGCTCCTAGCCACAGATACGCAGTATTTT; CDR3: CASSLVGGLLATDTQYF
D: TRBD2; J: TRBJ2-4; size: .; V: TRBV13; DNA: TGTGCCAGCAGAGGAGCGGGATCCCGAAACATTCAGTACTTC; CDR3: CASRGAGSRNIQYF
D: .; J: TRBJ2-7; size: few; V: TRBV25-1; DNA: TGTGCCAGCAGTAGGGCAGGGGCAAGGGAGCAGTACTTC; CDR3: CASSRAGAREQYF
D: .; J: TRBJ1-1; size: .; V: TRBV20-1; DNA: TGCAGTGCTAGTTATGGGGGGCGGTCGGACACTGAAGCTTTCTTT; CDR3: CSASYGGRSDTEAFF
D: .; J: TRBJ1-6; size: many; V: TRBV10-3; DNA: TGTGCCATCAGTGAGCCGTTAAATTCACCCCTCCACTTT; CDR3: CAISEPLNSPLHF
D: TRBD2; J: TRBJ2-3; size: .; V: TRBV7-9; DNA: TGTGCCAGCCTAACTAGCGGGGGAGCAGATACGCAGTATTTT; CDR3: CASLTSGGADTQYF
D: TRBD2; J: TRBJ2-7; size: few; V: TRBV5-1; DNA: TGCGCCAGCAGCTTGGAAGCGGGAGGGCCGCTGAAGTACGAGCAGTACTTC; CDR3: CASSLEAGGPLKYEQYF
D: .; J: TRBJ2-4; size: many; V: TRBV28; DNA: TGTGCCAGCAGTCTCCGGGACCGCGACGCCAAAAACATTCAGTACTTC; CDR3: CASSLRDRDAKNIQYF
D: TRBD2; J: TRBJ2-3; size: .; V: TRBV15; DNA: TGTGCCACCAGTCGAGACTACAGCGGGGTGGCGGATACGCAGTATTTT; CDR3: CATSRDYSGVADTQYF
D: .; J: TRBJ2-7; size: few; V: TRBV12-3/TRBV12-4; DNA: TGTGCCAGCAGTTTCGCACGTCAGGGTTGGGAGCAGTACTTC; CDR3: CASSFARQGWEQYF
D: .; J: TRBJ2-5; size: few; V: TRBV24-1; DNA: TGTGCCACCAGTGCCCCGGAAAGCAGGGGAGGACAGTACTTC; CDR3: CATSAPESRGGQYF
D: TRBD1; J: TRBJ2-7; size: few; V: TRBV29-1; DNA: TGCAGCGTTGTGGACAGGGGGAGCTCCTACGAGCAGTACTTC; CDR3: CSVVDRGSSYEQYF
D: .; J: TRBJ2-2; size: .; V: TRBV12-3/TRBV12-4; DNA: TGTGCCAGCAGTTTAAATGGCCCGATGGGCACCGGGGAGCTGTTTTTT; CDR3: CASSLNGPMGTGELFF
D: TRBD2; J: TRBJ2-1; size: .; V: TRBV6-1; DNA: TGTGCCAGCAGTGAAAAAGCGGGAGGGATGTGGAATGAGCAGTTCTTC; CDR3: CASSEKAGGMWNEQFF
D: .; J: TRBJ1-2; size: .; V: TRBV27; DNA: TGTGCCAGCGGAAGAATATATGGCTACACCTTC; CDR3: CASGRIYGYTF
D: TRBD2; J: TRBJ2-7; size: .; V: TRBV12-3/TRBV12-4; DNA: TGTGCCAGCAGTTTTTCTAGCGGCCTACCCTACGAGCAGTACTTC; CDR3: CASSFSSGLPYEQYF
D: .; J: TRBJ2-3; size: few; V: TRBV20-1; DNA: TGCAGTGCTAATGGAGATACAGATACGCAGTATTTT; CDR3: CSANGDTDTQYF
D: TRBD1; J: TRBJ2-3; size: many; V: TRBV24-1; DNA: TGTGCCACCAGTGACTCCGGACAGGCAACAGATACGCAGTATTTT; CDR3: CATSDSGQATDTQYF
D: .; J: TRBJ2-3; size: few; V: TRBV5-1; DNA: TGCGCCAGCACGGGAGGACAGCTCACAGATACGCAGTATTTT; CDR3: CASTGGQLTDTQYF
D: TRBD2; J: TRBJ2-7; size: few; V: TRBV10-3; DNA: TGTGCCATCAGTCCAACTAGCGGGGGGTTCAGCTACGAGCAGTACTTC; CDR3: CAISPTSGGFSYEQYF
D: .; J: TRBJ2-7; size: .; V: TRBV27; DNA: TGTGCCAGCAGTTCCCAGAGCGGGTACCGCTACGAGCAGTACTTC; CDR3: CASSSQSGYRYEQYF